The T cell receptor (beta chain) under discussion was sequenced for a study of blood T cell repertoires in COVID-19. V was cut by 10 bases and J by 15 bases, with 25 bases left in between. The CDR3 totals 13 residues. CDR1 is MRHNA and CDR2 is SNTAGT in the germline V gene. Clones were sequenced by immunoSEQ multiplex PCR, and TCRdb holds only the in-frame ones, with some missing. There are under 350,000 clones in the sample; around 85% occur only once, and approximately 10% lies in the top ten. V gene TRBV6-4 combines with J gene TRBJ2-1, with a weak D call TRBD1 (6 bases). Material: peripheral blood. The sequence came from a woman between 70 and 85 years old with acute or convalescent COVID-19. This CDR3 is CANYWGVDSGGFF. The CDR3 bases are TGTGCCAACTATTGGGGTGTGGACAGTGGTGGGTTCTTC.